These T cell receptor beta chains were read from a single sample in a study of early T cells in non-severe SARS-CoV-2 infection. In TCRdb, the 5' RACE reads were re-called with MiXCR into one record per CDR3 protein. The sample has approximately 110,000 distinct CDR3 sequences; under 15% are singletons. Sequenced material: whole blood. These TCRs come from an adult who was a healthcare worker with PCR-confirmed SARS-CoV-2 infection or an uninfected control (not recorded which). CDR3s include the opening cysteine and the closing phenylalanine or tryptophan. The order of the fields is J gene, V gene, CDR3 protein.

j_call: TRBJ1-6; v_call: TRBV7-9; cdr3_aa: CASSFLQHPTGGNSPLHF
j_call: TRBJ2-5; v_call: TRBV14; cdr3_aa: CASSQNSETQYF
j_call: TRBJ2-7; v_call: TRBV20-1; cdr3_aa: CSARAGEGYEQYF
j_call: TRBJ1-1; v_call: TRBV7-6; cdr3_aa: CASSLKQNTEAFF
j_call: TRBJ2-1; v_call: TRBV12-3/TRBV12-4; cdr3_aa: CASSPSLTSGPYNEQFF
j_call: TRBJ1-5; v_call: TRBV4-1; cdr3_aa: CASSQVLGGAGQPQHF
j_call: TRBJ2-3; v_call: TRBV19; cdr3_aa: CASRTVFSTDTQYF
j_call: TRBJ1-2; v_call: TRBV2; cdr3_aa: CASSEKGYASGTQGDGYTF
j_call: TRBJ2-5; v_call: TRBV29-1; cdr3_aa: CSVASGGWAGPARETQYF
j_call: TRBJ2-6; v_call: TRBV30; cdr3_aa: CAWSVGLAGVRSGANVLTF